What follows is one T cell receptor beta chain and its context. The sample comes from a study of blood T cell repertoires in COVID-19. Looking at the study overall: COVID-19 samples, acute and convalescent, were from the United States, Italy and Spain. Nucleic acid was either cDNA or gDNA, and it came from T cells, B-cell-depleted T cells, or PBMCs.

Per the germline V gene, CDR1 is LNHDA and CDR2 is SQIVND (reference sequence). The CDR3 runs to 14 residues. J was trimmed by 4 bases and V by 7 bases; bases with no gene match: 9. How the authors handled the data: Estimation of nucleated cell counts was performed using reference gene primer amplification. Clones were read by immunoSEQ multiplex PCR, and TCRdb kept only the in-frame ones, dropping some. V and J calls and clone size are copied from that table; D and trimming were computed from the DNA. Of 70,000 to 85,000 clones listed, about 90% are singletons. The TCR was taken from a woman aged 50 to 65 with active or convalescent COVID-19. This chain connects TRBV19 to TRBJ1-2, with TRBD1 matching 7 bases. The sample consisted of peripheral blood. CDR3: CASTPWDSSYGYTF. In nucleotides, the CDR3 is TGTGCCAGTACCCCTTGGGACAGTTCCTATGGCTACACCTTC.